This TCR beta chain was identified in a study of T cell repertoires in cytomegalovirus infection. Study in general: CMV epitopes, recently identified HLA-C-restricted and well-studied HLA-B-restricted, were used.

Between the trimmed V and J ends, which lost 4 bases and 0 bases, there was a span of 15 bases. The CDR3 totals 18 residues. The germline V gene has CDR1 KGHDR and CDR2 SFDVKD. This clonotype has a handful of counts. The antigen is undetermined. TCRdb re-called the reads through MiXCR, storing one row per CDR3 protein. The sample has about 310,000 distinct CDR3 sequences, 25% seen once. Study results and caveats: HLA-C-restricted TCR beta clonotypes specific for CMV led the ex vivo response.

The V gene is TRBV24-1, the J gene TRBJ2-6; possibly TRBD1 or TRBD2 for D (5 bases each). Sequencing was performed on cultured PBMCs, taken from culture after CMV antigen stimulation. The TCR originated in a human donor in good health (CMV status not recorded). Some clones in this sample may be carry-over from other donors' samples. The CDR3 DNA follows: TGTGCCACCAGTGAAAACCGGGGCCCGGACTCTGGGGCCAACGTCCTGACTTTC. Its protein is CATSENRGPDSGANVLTF.